This T cell receptor beta chain was documented in a study of blood T cell repertoires in COVID-19. About the study: Samples taken during acute and convalescent COVID-19 were collected in the United States, Italy and Spain.

Losses at the gene ends were 5 bases for V and 5 bases for J; bases not matched to a gene: 1. This CDR3 has 13 residues. Germline values: CDR1 PRHDT, CDR2 FYEKMQ (reference sequence). Sequencing was performed with immunoSEQ multiplex PCR; in TCRdb, only in-frame clones are kept and a portion is missing. The sample carries tens of thousands of clones, more than 70% recorded once. The receptor's source is a human donor in a cohort sampled during active COVID-19. Sequencing was carried out using peripheral blood. This chain connects TRBV13 to TRBJ2-2, with 8 nucleotides matching TRBD1. CDR3 residues: CASSQGATGELFF. As DNA, the CDR3 is TGTGCCAGCAGCCAGGGGGCAACCGGGGAGCTGTTTTTT.